Listed below are T cell receptor beta chains from one sample, sequenced in a study of blood T cell repertoires in COVID-19. This table comes from immunoSEQ multiplex PCR, and its TCRdb copy is limited to in-frame clones, with some not included. Counted here are about 440,000 clones, 90% occurring once; the ten biggest clones make up less than 0.75%. What was sequenced was PBMCs or T cells enriched from blood (not recorded which). All receptors come from a man aged 18-30 years who had recovered from COVID-19. The CDR3 runs from the conserved cysteine through the conserved F or W. D genes are given only for firm matches. A clone size is listed for some rows: how often the clone was seen (once, few, many), or a class if it is expanded.

j_call d_call v_call clone_size cdr3_aa cdr3_nt
TRBJ1-5 . TRBV6-6 . CASNGGNQPQHF TGTGCCAGCAATGGAGGGAATCAGCCCCAGCATTTT
TRBJ2-1 . TRBV11-2 . CASSCLDCVSYNEQFF TGTGCCAGCAGCTGCCTGGACTGCGTCTCCTACAATGAGCAGTTCTTC
TRBJ1-1 TRBD1 TRBV5-6 . CASSLYRPGGNTEAFF TGTGCCAGCAGCTTGTATAGGCCAGGGGGAAACACTGAAGCTTTCTTT
TRBJ2-5 TRBD2 TRBV27 . CASSFRLAGGPETQYF TGTGCCAGCAGTTTTCGACTAGCGGGAGGCCCGGAGACCCAGTACTTC
TRBJ1-3 . TRBV21-1 . CATRKVQGAQGNTIYF TGTGCCACCCGCAAAGTACAGGGGGCGCAAGGAAACACCATATATTTT
TRBJ1-5 TRBD1 TRBV7-9 . CASSLGDRVTQPQHF TGTGCCAGCAGCTTAGGGGACAGGGTTACTCAGCCCCAGCATTTT
TRBJ2-7 TRBD2 TRBV28 . CASSSLAGVSEQYF TGTGCCAGCAGTTCCCTAGCGGGAGTTAGCGAGCAGTACTTC
TRBJ2-3 TRBD2 TRBV2 . CASSFLAGDGTQYF TGTGCCAGCAGTTTCCTAGCGGGGGACGGTACGCAGTATTTT
TRBJ2-7 TRBD1 TRBV29-1 . CSVVPQQGYHEQYF TGCAGCGTTGTCCCCCAACAGGGGTACCACGAGCAGTACTTC
TRBJ1-5 TRBD1 TRBV6-5 . CASRDRGGSNQPQHF TGTGCCAGCAGAGACAGGGGAGGGAGCAATCAGCCCCAGCATTTT
TRBJ1-5 . TRBV18 once CASSPKTVYGNQPQHF TGTGCCAGCTCACCGAAGACAGTTTACGGCAATCAGCCCCAGCATTTT
TRBJ1-6 . TRBV6-1 . CASSEHIRGRDSPLHF TGTGCCAGCAGTGAACATATCAGGGGCCGGGATTCACCCCTCCACTTT
TRBJ1-4 . TRBV5-1 . CASSFGGVTNEKLFF TGCGCCAGCAGCTTCGGCGGGGTAACTAATGAAAAACTGTTTTTT
TRBJ2-5 . TRBV28 . CASSSGPPTQETQYF TGTGCCAGCAGTAGCGGACCGCCTACCCAAGAGACCCAGTACTTC
TRBJ1-2 . TRBV30 . CAWSSSPAGANYGYTF TGTGCCTGGAGTTCCTCCCCCGCAGGGGCTAACTATGGCTACACCTTC
TRBJ2-7 TRBD2 TRBV2 once CASSIAGGAYEQYF TGTGCCAGCAGTATAGCGGGGGGCGCCTACGAGCAGTACTTC
TRBJ2-5 TRBD2 TRBV3-1/TRBV3-2 . CASSQRTSGGRETQYF TGTGCCAGCAGCCAACGGACTAGCGGGGGGAGGGAGACCCAGTACTTC
TRBJ2-2 TRBD1 TRBV19 few CASSPLGDSVTGELFF TGTGCCAGTAGCCCCCTCGGGGACAGTGTCACCGGGGAGCTGTTTTTT
TRBJ2-2 . TRBV3-1/TRBV3-2 . CASSQVTGGAAGELFF TGTGCCAGCAGCCAAGTAACAGGGGGGGCGGCCGGGGAGCTGTTTTTT
TRBJ1-4 . TRBV7-2 once CASSLGDTRNEKLFF TGTGCCAGCAGCTTGGGGGACACTCGGAATGAAAAACTGTTTTTT
TRBJ2-7 TRBD1 TRBV19 . CASDRVGGPYEQYF TGTGCCAGCGACAGGGTTGGGGGCCCCTACGAGCAGTACTTC
TRBJ1-2 TRBD1 TRBV6-5 . CASLDRTHYGYTF TGTGCCAGCCTGGACAGGACGCACTATGGCTACACCTTC
TRBJ1-4 . TRBV20-1 once CSASSGEDEKLFF TGCAGTGCTAGTTCCGGGGAGGATGAAAAACTGTTTTTT
TRBJ2-7 TRBD2 TRBV7-6 . CASSPRTSGRNHEQYF TGTGCCAGCAGCCCTCGGACTAGCGGGAGGAACCACGAGCAGTACTTC
TRBJ1-2 . TRBV3-1/TRBV3-2 few CASRGTYYGYTF TGTGCCAGCAGGGGGACATACTATGGCTACACCTTC
TRBJ2-7 TRBD2 TRBV4-1 . CASSLPEAGGFIKQYF TGCGCCAGCAGCCTTCCTGAAGCGGGAGGATTTATTAAGCAGTACTTC
TRBJ1-4 . TRBV19 . CASTGVGREKLFF TGTGCCAGTACCGGGGTAGGTCGTGAAAAACTGTTTTTT
TRBJ1-1 TRBD1 TRBV24-1 . CATNTGENTEAFF TGTGCCACCAACACAGGGGAAAACACTGAAGCTTTCTTT
TRBJ1-5 . TRBV7-2 . CASSLQTQLNQPQHF TGTGCCAGCAGCTTGCAAACTCAATTAAATCAGCCCCAGCATTTT
TRBJ2-1 . TRBV28 . CASSYGGALSNEQFF TGTGCCAGCAGTTACGGCGGAGCTTTATCCAATGAGCAGTTCTTC
TRBJ1-2 . TRBV30 . CAWRGDRRNNGYTF TGTGCCTGGAGGGGCGACAGGCGTAACAATGGCTACACCTTC
TRBJ2-1 . TRBV6-5 once CASGWGERFF TGTGCCAGCGGCTGGGGGGAAAGGTTCTTC
TRBJ1-5 . TRBV5-1 . CASSTEPGKDQPQHF TGCGCCAGCAGCACGGAGCCAGGGAAGGATCAGCCCCAGCATTTT
TRBJ1-2 TRBD1 TRBV14 . CASSRGQGGYGYTF TGTGCCAGCAGCCGGGGACAGGGGGGTTATGGCTACACCTTC
TRBJ1-1 . TRBV5-1 once CASSSVAVRNSEAFF TGCGCCAGCAGCTCGGTAGCGGTACGAAACTCTGAAGCTTTCTTT
TRBJ1-2 . TRBV29-1 . CSVTGTNYGYTF TGCAGCGTTACAGGGACTAACTATGGCTACACCTTC
TRBJ1-1 TRBD1 TRBV30 . CAWSVRDRWWQTEAFF TGTGCCTGGAGTGTCCGGGACAGGTGGTGGCAAACTGAAGCTTTCTTT
TRBJ1-2 TRBD1 TRBV20-1 . CSASRQGGGYTF TGCAGTGCTAGTAGACAGGGCGGCGGCTACACCTTC
TRBJ2-6 . TRBV6-5 . CASRTGGANVLTF TGTGCCAGCAGGACGGGTGGGGCCAACGTCCTGACTTTC
TRBJ1-3 . TRBV11-2 . CASSLRAGSGNTIYF TGTGCCAGCAGCTTACGGGCGGGCTCTGGAAACACCATATATTTT
TRBJ2-7 . TRBV4-1 . CASSQDRVRGSQYF TGCGCCAGCAGCCAAGACCGGGTCAGGGGATCGCAGTACTTC
TRBJ1-2 . TRBV29-1 . CSVDGGPSLNGYTF TGCAGCGTTGACGGGGGGCCAAGTCTAAATGGCTACACCTTC
TRBJ2-1 TRBD1 TRBV19 once CASSMGTGLNNEQFF TGTGCCAGTAGTATGGGGACAGGCTTAAACAATGAGCAGTTCTTC
TRBJ1-5 . TRBV3-1/TRBV3-2 once CASSQDRGNQPQHF TGTGCCAGCAGCCAAGACCGGGGGAATCAGCCCCAGCATTTT
TRBJ2-1 TRBD2 TRBV7-8 . CASSMGLAGEQFF TGTGCCAGCAGCATGGGACTAGCGGGAGAGCAGTTCTTC
TRBJ1-2 TRBD1 TRBV27 once CASSLSSPLQGKALYGYTF TGTGCCAGCAGTTTATCGTCCCCCCTACAGGGGAAGGCCCTCTATGGCTACACCTTC
TRBJ1-5 . TRBV30 once CAWSVLGGRGNQPQHF TGTGCCTGGAGTGTACTGGGTGGCAGGGGCAATCAGCCCCAGCATTTT
TRBJ1-1 . TRBV12-2 . CASSNSGRVTEAFF TGTGCAAGTTCAAACTCGGGGAGAGTGACTGAAGCTTTCTTT
TRBJ2-7 TRBD1 TRBV2 . CATRTGTGSYEQYF TGTGCCACTAGGACCGGGACAGGATCCTACGAGCAGTACTTC
TRBJ2-1 . TRBV19 . CASSIAPGGNEQFF TGTGCCAGTAGTATAGCCCCCGGAGGAAATGAGCAGTTCTTC
TRBJ1-1 . TRBV10-2 . CASSEMATEAFF TGCGCCAGCAGTGAGATGGCCACTGAAGCTTTCTTT
TRBJ2-2 . TRBV2 . CATGRIGELFF TGTGCCACAGGGCGTATCGGGGAGCTGTTTTTT